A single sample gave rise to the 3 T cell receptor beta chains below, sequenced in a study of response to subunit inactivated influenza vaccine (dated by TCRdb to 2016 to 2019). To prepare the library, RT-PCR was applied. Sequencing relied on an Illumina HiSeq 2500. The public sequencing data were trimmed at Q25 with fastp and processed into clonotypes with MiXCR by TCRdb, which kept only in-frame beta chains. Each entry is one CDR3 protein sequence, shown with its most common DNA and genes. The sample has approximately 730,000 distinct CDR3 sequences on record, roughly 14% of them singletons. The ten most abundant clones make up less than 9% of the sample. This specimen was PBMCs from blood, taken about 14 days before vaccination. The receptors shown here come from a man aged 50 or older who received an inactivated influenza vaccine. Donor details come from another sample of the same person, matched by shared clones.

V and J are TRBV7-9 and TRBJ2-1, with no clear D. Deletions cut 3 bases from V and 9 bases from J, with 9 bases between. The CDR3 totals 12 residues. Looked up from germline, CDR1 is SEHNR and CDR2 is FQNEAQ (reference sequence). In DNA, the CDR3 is TGTGCCAGCAGCTTCGGCGGCACTGAGCAGTTCTTC. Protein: CASSFGGTEQFF.

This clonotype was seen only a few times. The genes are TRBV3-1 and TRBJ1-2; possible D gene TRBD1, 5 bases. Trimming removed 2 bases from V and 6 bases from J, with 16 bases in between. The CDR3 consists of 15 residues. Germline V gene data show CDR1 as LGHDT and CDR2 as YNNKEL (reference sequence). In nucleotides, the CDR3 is TGTGCCAGCAGCCAACCCGGCAGGGCTGGTCATGGCTACACCTTC. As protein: CASSQPGRAGHGYTF. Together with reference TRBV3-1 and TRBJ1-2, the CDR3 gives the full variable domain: DTAVSQTPKYLVTQMGNDKSIKCEQNLGHDTMYWYKQDSKKFLKIMFSYNNKELIINETVPNRFSPKSPDKAHLNLHINSLELGDSAVYFCASSQPGRAGHGYTFGSGTRLTVV.

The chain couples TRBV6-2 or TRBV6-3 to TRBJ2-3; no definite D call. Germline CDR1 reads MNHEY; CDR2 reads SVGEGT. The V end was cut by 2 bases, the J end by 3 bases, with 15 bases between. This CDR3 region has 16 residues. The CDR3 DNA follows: TGTGCCAGCAGTTACGAGGTGGATAGGCGGACAGATACGCAGTATTTT. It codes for CASSYEVDRRTDTQYF.